The rows below give T cell receptor beta chains drawn from one sample of a study of post-analysis software for immune sequencing data. Each CDR3 protein gets one entry after TCRdb re-called the PCR reads with MiXCR. Of about 540,000 distinct CDR3 sequences detected, less than 40% appear once; the ten largest clones hold around 6.1%. Source material: blood. The receptors come from a girl aged 2-17 years with multiple sclerosis. CDR3s include the opening cysteine and the closing phenylalanine or tryptophan. The order of the fields is J gene, V gene, D gene, clone size, CDR3 DNA, CDR3 protein. A D gene is named only where the DNA matches it firmly. Clone size is given for some rows only: seen once, a few or many times, or a class if the clone is expanded.

TRBJ1-6	TRBV2	NA	NA	TGTGCCAGCAGTGGGCAGGACTGGTCACCCCTCCACTTT	CASSGQDWSPLHF
TRBJ1-2	TRBV12-3/TRBV12-4	NA	few	TGTGCCAGCAGTTTAGCCGCCGGGACAAGCAACTATGGCTACACCTTC	CASSLAAGTSNYGYTF
TRBJ2-1	TRBV10-3	TRBD2	NA	TGTGCCATCACCCCAGCGGGGGGGCCGATCAATGAGCAGTTCTTC	CAITPAGGPINEQFF
TRBJ2-5	TRBV29-1	NA	many	TGCAGCGGTAGACACGTCCAAGAGACCCAGTACTTC	CSGRHVQETQYF
TRBJ1-1	TRBV12-3/TRBV12-4	TRBD1	once	TGTGCCTTAGAGGACAGGGGGCGGAACACTGAAGCTTTCTTT	CALEDRGRNTEAFF
TRBJ2-5	TRBV2	TRBD1	NA	TGTGCCAGCATTGCGGCGCCCCCGACAGGGGGAGTCCAAGAGACCCAGTACTTC	CASIAAPPTGGVQETQYF
TRBJ2-1	TRBV7-7	NA	NA	TGTGCCAGCAGCTTGGAGCCGACCAATTACAATGAGCAGTTCTTC	CASSLEPTNYNEQFF
TRBJ2-7	TRBV5-1	TRBD2	few	TGCGCCAGCAGCTTGGGTTTACGCGGACTAGCGGGGGAGAGCTCCTACGAGCAGTACTTC	CASSLGLRGLAGESSYEQYF
TRBJ2-7	TRBV6-1	TRBD2	NA	TGTGCCAGCGCTAGCGGAGGGTACGAGCAGTACTTC	CASASGGYEQYF
TRBJ2-3	TRBV5-1	NA	few	TGTGCCAGCAGTTTGGGGGGAATCACAGATACGCAGTATTTT	CASSLGGITDTQYF
TRBJ1-2	TRBV18	NA	few	TGTGCCAGCTCACCGACACTCAACTATGGCTACACCTTC	CASSPTLNYGYTF
TRBJ1-2	TRBV6-5	TRBD1	NA	TGTGCCAGCAGTAGAGGGAAACTGGGACAGGGAAGGGGCTACACCTTC	CASSRGKLGQGRGYTF
TRBJ2-1	TRBV29-1	NA	NA	TGCAGCGTTATCAGGAGCTCCTACAATGAGCAGTTCTTC	CSVIRSSYNEQFF
TRBJ2-1	TRBV7-9	TRBD1	few	TGTGCCAGCAGCCAAATCGACAGGGTTATTGATGAGCAGTTCTTC	CASSQIDRVIDEQFF
TRBJ2-4	TRBV18	NA	few	TGTGCCAGCTCACCACCGTTCAGCCCAGGCCAAGAGGCCCAGTACTTC	CASSPPFSPGQEAQYF
TRBJ1-2	TRBV7-9	NA	few	TGTGCCAGCAGCTTAGATCCAGGGAATGGCTACACCTTC	CASSLDPGNGYTF
TRBJ1-5	TRBV6-1	TRBD1	few	TGTGCCAGCACCGGGGGGACAGCGAATCAGCCCCAGCATTTT	CASTGGTANQPQHF
TRBJ2-3	TRBV4-1	NA	NA	TGCGCCAGCAGCCAGAGCCTAGGGGGAAGGTATTTT	CASSQSLGGRYF
TRBJ2-7	TRBV20-1	NA	NA	TGCAGTGCTAGCGGGCCTGAGCAGTACTTC	CSASGPEQYF
TRBJ2-1	TRBV11-2	NA	NA	TGTGCCAGCAGCTTATTTGACCTTTCCTACAATGAGCAGTTCTTC	CASSLFDLSYNEQFF
TRBJ2-2	TRBV14	NA	NA	TGTGCCAGCAGCCAAGATTCCGGGGAGCTGTTTTTT	CASSQDSGELFF
TRBJ2-1	TRBV27	NA	few	TGTGCCAGCAGTTTATACGATGAGCAGTTCTTC	CASSLYDEQFF
TRBJ1-1	TRBV28	TRBD1	NA	TGTGCCAGCAGTCTCCCGACAGGGTGGGTGAACACTGAAGCTTTCTTT	CASSLPTGWVNTEAFF
TRBJ2-3	TRBV11-1	NA	few	TGTGCCAGCAGCTTAGGTCGGAAGACTAGCACAGATACGCAGTATTTT	CASSLGRKTSTDTQYF
TRBJ2-3	TRBV5-5	NA	NA	TGTGCCAGCAGCTTGCCAGGGGCAGATACGCAGTATTTT	CASSLPGADTQYF
TRBJ1-1	TRBV27	NA	NA	TGTGCCAGCAGTTTTATCCAACGTATCGGGATGAACACTGAAGCTTTCTTT	CASSFIQRIGMNTEAFF
TRBJ2-3	TRBV20-1	NA	NA	TGCAGTGCTAGGGCGGACAGCACAGATACGCAGTATTTT	CSARADSTDTQYF
TRBJ1-1	TRBV20-1	TRBD1	few	TGCAGTGCTGAGACAGGGGAAGACACTGAAGCTTTCTTT	CSAETGEDTEAFF
TRBJ2-5	TRBV15	NA	few	TGTGCCACCAGCAGGTGGACTGTAGGACAAGAGACCCAGTACTTC	CATSRWTVGQETQYF
TRBJ2-4	TRBV3-1	TRBD2	NA	TGTGCCAGCAGCCAAACTAGCGGGGGGATAAACATTCAGTACTTC	CASSQTSGGINIQYF
TRBJ2-1	TRBV24-1	TRBD1	few	TGTGCCACCAGTGAGTGGACAGGGGGTACTGAGCAGTTCTTC	CATSEWTGGTEQFF
TRBJ1-5	TRBV7-2	NA	few	TGTGCCAGCAGCTTAAGGTCTGTGACCCAGCCCCAGCATTTT	CASSLRSVTQPQHF
TRBJ2-7	TRBV5-1	NA	NA	TGCGCCAGCAGCTTGGTGGGGGGGGCCCTAGCCTACGAGCAGTACTTC	CASSLVGGALAYEQYF
TRBJ1-1	TRBV20-1	TRBD1	NA	TGCAGTGCTCCCTCCCGACAGGGAGGGGGCACTGAAGCTTTCTTT	CSAPSRQGGGTEAFF
TRBJ1-1	TRBV20-1	NA	NA	TGCAGTGCTAGAAACGACAGATCTACTGAAGCTTTCTTT	CSARNDRSTEAFF
TRBJ2-1	TRBV7-2	TRBD2	few	TGTGCCAGCAGCTTAGGGGCTAGCGGGGTTGTAAGTAATGAGCAGTTCTTC	CASSLGASGVVSNEQFF
TRBJ2-1	TRBV7-8	NA	NA	TGTGCCAGCAGCCTGCTACGGGAGCAGTTCTTC	CASSLLREQFF
TRBJ2-3	TRBV4-1	TRBD1	NA	TGCGCCAGCAGCCAACAGGGGGCTGGGGCAGATACGCAGTATTTT	CASSQQGAGADTQYF
TRBJ1-4	TRBV5-1	TRBD1	NA	TGCGCCAGCAGGGGACAGGAAAATGAAAAACTGTTTTTT	CASRGQENEKLFF
TRBJ2-5	TRBV20-1	NA	NA	TGCAGTGCCACCACGTACGGCAGCCTACAGGAAAAACAAGAGACCCAGTACTTC	CSATTYGSLQEKQETQYF
TRBJ2-5	TRBV20-1	NA	many	TGCAGTGCGGCCCGGGACGCACAAGAGACCCAGTACTTC	CSAARDAQETQYF
TRBJ2-5	TRBV7-9	NA	few	TGTGCCAGCAGCTTAACGCACTGGGGGGTCGAAGAGACCCAGTACTTC	CASSLTHWGVEETQYF